What follows is one T cell receptor beta chain and its context. What it binds is unknown. The CDR3 length is 14 residues. From germline, CDR1 is WSHSY and CDR2 SAAADI. The germline V and J ends were trimmed by 0 bases and 0 bases, with 3 bases remaining between them. This sample stems from a study of cytomegalovirus exposure and HLA in healthy donors. At the level of the study: An earlier analysis identified approximately 110 million unique TCR beta sequences in about 180 million T cells. Most genotyped donors, approximately 81% of 350 to 500, had Caucasian-associated genetic ancestry. Study findings and constraints: Researchers had no immune exposure information except CMV serostatus available.

Both 60 Vbeta primers and 13 Jbeta primers went into the PCR. Sequencing used immunoSEQ multiplex PCR; TCRdb keeps in-frame clones, though not all of them. The table lists 100,000 or so clones, approximately 56% of them singletons. This sequence joins TRBV10-2 and TRBJ1-5; D ambiguous. The receptor was derived from a woman in her 30s in good health and CMV-seropositive. Sequenced: PBMCs. The CDR3 DNA reads TGCGCCAGCAGTGAGTCCCATAGCAATCAGCCCCAGCATTTT. This codes for CASSESHSNQPQHF.